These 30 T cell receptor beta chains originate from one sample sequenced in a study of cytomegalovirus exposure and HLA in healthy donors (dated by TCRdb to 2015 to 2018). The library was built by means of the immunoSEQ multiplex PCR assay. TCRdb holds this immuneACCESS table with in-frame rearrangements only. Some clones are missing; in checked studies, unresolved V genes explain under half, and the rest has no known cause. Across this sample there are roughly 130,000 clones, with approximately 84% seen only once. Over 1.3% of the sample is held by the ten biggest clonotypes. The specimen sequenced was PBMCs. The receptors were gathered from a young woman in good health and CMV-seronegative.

Here the CDR3 reads CASSQDFTGRSNQPQHF. CDR3 nucleotide sequence: TGTGCCAGCAGCCAAGATTTTACAGGTCGTAGCAATCAGCCCCAGCATTTT. The chain combines TRBV4-2 with TRBJ1-5, with D possibly matching TRBD1 (5 bases). This CDR3 is built from 17 residues. V lost 0 bases, J lost 0 bases, and 12 bases lay in between. Per the germline V gene, CDR1 is LGHNA and CDR2 is YNFKEQ.

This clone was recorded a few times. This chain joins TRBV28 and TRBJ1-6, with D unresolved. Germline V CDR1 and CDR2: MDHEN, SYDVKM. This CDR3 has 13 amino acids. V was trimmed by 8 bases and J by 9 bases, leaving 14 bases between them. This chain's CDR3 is CASHPSGSSPLHF. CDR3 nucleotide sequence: TGTGCCAGCCATCCGTCGGGTTCTTCACCCCTCCACTTT.

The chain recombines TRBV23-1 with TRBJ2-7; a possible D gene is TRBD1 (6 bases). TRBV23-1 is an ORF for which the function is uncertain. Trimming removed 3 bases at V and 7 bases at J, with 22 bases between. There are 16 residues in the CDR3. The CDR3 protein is CASSHFGASGVGEQYF. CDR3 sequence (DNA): TGCGCCAGCAGTCATTTCGGGGCGTCAGGGGTTGGTGAGCAGTACTTC.

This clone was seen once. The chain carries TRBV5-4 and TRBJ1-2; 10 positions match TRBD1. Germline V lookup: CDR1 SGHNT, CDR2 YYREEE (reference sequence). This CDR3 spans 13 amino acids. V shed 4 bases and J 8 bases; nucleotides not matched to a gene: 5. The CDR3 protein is CASSPGQGLGYTF. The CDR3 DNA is TGTGCCAGCAGCCCGGGACAGGGGCTCGGCTACACCTTC.

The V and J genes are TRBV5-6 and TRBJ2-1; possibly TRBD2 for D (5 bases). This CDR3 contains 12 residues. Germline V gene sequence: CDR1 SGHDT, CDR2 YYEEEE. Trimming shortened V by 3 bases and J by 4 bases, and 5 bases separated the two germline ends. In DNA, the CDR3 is TGTGCCAGCAGCTGGAGGTACAATGAGCAGTTCTTC. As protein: CASSWRYNEQFF.

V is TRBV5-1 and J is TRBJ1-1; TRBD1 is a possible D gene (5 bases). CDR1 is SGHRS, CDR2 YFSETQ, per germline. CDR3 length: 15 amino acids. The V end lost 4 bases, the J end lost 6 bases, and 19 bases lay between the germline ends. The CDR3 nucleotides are TGCGCCAGCAGCGCGGGGCGGGGGACGGCTCCTGAAGCTTTCTTT. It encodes CASSAGRGTAPEAFF.

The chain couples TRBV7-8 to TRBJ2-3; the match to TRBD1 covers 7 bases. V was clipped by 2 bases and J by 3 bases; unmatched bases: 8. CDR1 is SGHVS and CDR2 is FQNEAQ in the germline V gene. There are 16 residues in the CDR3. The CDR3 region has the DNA TGTGCCAGCAGCTTAAGGGACAGTCTAAGAACAGATACGCAGTATTTT. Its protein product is CASSLRDSLRTDTQYF. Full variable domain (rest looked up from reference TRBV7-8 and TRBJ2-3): GAGVSQSPRYKVAKRGQDVALRCDPISGHVSLFWYQQALGQGPEFLTYFQNEAQLDKSGLPSDRFFAERPEGSVSTLKIQRTQQEDSAVYLCASSLRDSLRTDTQYFGPGTRLTVL.

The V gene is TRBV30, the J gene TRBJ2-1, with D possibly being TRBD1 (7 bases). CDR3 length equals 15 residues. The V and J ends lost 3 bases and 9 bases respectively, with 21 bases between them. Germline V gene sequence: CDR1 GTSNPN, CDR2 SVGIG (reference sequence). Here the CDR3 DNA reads TGTGCCTGGAGGCTCAGGGGGGCGGTTTTTGGTGAGCAGTTCTTC. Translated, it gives CAWRLRGAVFGEQFF.

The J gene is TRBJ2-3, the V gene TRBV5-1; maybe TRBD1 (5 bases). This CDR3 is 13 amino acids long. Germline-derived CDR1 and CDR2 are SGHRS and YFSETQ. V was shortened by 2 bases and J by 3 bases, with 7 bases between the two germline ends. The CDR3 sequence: CASSFPGTDTQYF. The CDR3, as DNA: TGCGCCAGCAGCTTCCCAGGGACAGATACGCAGTATTTT.

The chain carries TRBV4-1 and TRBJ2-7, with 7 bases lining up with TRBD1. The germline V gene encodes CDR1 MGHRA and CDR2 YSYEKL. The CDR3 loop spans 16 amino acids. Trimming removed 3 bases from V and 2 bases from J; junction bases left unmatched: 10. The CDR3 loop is CASSQQPGQTPYEQYF. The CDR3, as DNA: TGCGCCAGCAGCCAGCAACCGGGACAGACTCCCTACGAGCAGTACTTC.

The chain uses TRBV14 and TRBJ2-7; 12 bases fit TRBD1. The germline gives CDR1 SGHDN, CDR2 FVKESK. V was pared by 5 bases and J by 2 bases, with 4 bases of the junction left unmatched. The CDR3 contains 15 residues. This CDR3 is CASSDRDRGPYEQYF. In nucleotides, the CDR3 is TGTGCCAGCAGCGACCGGGACAGGGGGCCCTACGAGCAGTACTTC.

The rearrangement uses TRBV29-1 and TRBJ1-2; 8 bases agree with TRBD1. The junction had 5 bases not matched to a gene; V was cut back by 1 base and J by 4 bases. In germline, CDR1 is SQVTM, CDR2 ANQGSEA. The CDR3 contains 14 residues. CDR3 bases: TGCAGCGTTGAAGGGACAGGGCCTATCTATGGCTACACCTTC. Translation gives CSVEGTGPIYGYTF.

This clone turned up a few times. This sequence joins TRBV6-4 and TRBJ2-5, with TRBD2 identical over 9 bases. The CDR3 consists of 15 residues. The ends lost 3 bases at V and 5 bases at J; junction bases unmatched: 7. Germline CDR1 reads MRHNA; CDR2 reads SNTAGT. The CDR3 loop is CASSERGGGSETQYF. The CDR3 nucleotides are TGTGCCAGCAGTGAGCGGGGGGGCGGTTCGGAGACCCAGTACTTC.

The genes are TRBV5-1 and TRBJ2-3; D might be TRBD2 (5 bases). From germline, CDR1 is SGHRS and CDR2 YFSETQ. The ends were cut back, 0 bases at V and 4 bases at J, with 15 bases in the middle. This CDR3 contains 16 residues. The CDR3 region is CASSLVFVGVSDTQYF. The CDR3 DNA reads TGCGCCAGCAGCTTGGTTTTCGTCGGGGTCTCAGATACGCAGTATTTT.

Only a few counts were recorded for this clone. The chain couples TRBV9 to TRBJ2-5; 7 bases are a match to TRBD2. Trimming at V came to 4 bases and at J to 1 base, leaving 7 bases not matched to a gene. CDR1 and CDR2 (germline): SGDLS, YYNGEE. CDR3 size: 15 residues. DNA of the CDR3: TGTGCCAGCAGCCCAACTAGCGTACTCCAAGAGACCCAGTACTTC. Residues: CASSPTSVLQETQYF.

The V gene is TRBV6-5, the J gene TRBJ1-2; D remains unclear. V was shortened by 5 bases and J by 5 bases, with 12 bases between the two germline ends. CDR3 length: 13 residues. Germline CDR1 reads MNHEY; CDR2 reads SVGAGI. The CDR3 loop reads CASSPRYGYGYTF. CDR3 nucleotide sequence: TGTGCCAGCAGTCCAAGATACGGGTATGGCTACACCTTC.

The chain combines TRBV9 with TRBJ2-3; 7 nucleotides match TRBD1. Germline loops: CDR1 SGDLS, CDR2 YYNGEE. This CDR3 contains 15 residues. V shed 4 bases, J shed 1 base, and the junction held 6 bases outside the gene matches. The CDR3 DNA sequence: TGTGCCAGCAGCCCCCGACAGGGTGGCACAGATACGCAGTATTTT. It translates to CASSPRQGGTDTQYF.

The CDR3 here is CASSKRGPQETQYF. In nucleotides, the CDR3 is TGTGCCAGCAGCAAGCGGGGACCCCAAGAGACCCAGTACTTC. The V gene is TRBV6-6, the J gene TRBJ2-5; 7 bases map to TRBD2. Germline CDR1 is MNHNY and CDR2 is SVGAGI (reference sequence). V dropped 6 bases and J dropped 1; count of bases not matched to a gene: 5. CDR3 length: 14 amino acids.

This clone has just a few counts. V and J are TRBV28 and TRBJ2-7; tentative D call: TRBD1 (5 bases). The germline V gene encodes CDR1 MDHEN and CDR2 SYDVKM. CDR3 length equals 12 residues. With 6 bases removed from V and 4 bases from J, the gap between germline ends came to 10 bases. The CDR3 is CASSSQVYEQYF. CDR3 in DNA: TGTGCCAGCAGCTCACAGGTTTACGAGCAGTACTTC.

Here the CDR3 reads CASRPTGGPNQPQHF. The CDR3 coding sequence is TGTGCCAGCAGACCTACAGGGGGCCCTAATCAGCCCCAGCATTTT. The chain couples TRBV6-1 to TRBJ1-5; 9 bases are shared with TRBD1. V shed 6 bases, J shed 4 bases, and the junction held 7 bases outside the gene matches. Germline V lookup: CDR1 MNHNS, CDR2 SASEGT. The CDR3 is made up of 15 amino acids.

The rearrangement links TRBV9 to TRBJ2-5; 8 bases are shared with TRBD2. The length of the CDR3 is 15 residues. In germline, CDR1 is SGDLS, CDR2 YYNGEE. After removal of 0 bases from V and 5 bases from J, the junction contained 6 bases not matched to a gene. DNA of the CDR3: TGTGCCAGCAGCGTAGGACGGGGGGGCCTGGAGACCCAGTACTTC. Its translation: CASSVGRGGLETQYF.

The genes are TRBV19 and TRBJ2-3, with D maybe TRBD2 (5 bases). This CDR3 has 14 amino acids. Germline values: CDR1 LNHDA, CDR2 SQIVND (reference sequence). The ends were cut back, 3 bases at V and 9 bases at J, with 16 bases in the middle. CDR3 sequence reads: CASSIFGSVETQYF. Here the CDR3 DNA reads TGTGCCAGTAGTATTTTTGGTAGCGTCGAGACGCAGTATTTT. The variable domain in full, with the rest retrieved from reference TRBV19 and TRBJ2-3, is DGGITQSPKYLFRKEGQNVTLSCEQNLNHDAMYWYRQDPGQGLRLIYYSQIVNDFQKGDIAEGYSVSREKKESFPLTVTSAQKNPTAFYLCASSIFGSVETQYFGPGTRLTVL.

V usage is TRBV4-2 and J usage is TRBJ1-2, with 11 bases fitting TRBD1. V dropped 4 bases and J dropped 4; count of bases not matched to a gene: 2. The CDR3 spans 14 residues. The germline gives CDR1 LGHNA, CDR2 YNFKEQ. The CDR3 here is CASSPGQGAYGYTF. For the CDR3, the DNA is TGTGCCAGCAGCCCTGGACAGGGGGCCTATGGCTACACCTTC.

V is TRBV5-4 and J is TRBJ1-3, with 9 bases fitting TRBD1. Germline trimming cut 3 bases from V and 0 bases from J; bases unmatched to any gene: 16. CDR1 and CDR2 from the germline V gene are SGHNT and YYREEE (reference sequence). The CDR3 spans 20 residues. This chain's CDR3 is CASSSARDRASTFSGNTIYF. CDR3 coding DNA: TGTGCCAGCAGCTCGGCACGGGACAGGGCATCTACCTTCTCTGGAAACACCATATATTTT.

The CDR3 here is CASSGTGTQGQPQHF. The CDR3 region has the DNA TGTGCCAGCAGTGGGACAGGGACTCAAGGTCAGCCCCAGCATTTT. V gene TRBV2 combines with J gene TRBJ1-5; 8 bases are shared with TRBD1. The germline gives CDR1 SNHLY, CDR2 FYNNEI. V lost 4 bases and J lost 6; bases outside the gene matches: 8. This CDR3 region has 15 residues.

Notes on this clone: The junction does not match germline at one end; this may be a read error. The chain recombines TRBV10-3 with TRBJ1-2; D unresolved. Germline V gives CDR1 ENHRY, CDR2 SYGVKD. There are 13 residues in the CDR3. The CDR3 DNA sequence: TGTGCCATCAGAGAGTTAGCGAACTATGGCTACACCTTC. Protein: CAIRELANYGYTF.

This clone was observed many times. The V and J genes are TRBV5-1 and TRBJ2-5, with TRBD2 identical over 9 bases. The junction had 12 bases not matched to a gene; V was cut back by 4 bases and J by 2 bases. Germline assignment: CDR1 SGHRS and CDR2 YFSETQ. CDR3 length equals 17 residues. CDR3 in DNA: TGCGCCAGCAGCCCCAGGACTAGCGAGCGGGGGCAAGAGACCCAGTACTTC. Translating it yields CASSPRTSERGQETQYF. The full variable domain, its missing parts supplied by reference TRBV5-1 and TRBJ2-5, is KAGVTQTPRYLIKTRGQQVTLSCSPISGHRSVSWYQQTPGQGLQFLFEYFSETQRNKGNFPGRFSGRQFSNSRSEMNVSTLELGDSALYLCASSPRTSERGQETQYFGPGTRLLVL.

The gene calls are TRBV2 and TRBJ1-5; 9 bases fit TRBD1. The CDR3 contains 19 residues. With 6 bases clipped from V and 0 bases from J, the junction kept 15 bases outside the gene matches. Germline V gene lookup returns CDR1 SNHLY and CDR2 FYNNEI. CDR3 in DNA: TGTGCCAGCAGGGGGGACAGGGCCTTCAACCTGGATAGCAATCAGCCCCAGCATTTT. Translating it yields CASRGDRAFNLDSNQPQHF.

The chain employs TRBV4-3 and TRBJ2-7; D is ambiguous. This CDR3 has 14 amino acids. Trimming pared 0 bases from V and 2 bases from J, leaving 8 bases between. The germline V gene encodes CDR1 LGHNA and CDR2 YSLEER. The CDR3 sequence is CASSQDPFTYEQYF. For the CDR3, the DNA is TGCGCCAGCAGCCAAGATCCCTTTACCTACGAGCAGTACTTC.

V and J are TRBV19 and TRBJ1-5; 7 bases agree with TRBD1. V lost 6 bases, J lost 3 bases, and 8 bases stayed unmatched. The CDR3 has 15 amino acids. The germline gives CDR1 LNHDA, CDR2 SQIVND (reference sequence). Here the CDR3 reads CASSPGQGVNQPQHF. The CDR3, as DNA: TGTGCCAGTAGCCCGGGGCAGGGGGTCAATCAGCCCCAGCATTTT.